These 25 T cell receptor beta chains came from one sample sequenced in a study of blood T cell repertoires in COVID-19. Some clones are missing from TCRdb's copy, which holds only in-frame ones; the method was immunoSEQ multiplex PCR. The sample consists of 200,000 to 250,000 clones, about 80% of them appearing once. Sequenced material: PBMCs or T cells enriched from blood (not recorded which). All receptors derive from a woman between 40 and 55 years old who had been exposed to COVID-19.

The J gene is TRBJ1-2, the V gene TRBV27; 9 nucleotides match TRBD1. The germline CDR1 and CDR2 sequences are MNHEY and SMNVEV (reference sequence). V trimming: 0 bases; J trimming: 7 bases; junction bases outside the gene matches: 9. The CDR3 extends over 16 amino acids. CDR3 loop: CASSLSAQGAAGGYTF. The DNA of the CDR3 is TGTGCCAGCAGTTTATCCGCACAGGGGGCAGCTGGTGGCTACACCTTC.

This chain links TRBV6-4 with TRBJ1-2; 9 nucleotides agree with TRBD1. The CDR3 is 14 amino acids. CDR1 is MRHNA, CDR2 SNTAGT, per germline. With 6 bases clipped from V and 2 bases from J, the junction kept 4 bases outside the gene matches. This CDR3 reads CASSPGQGNYGYTF. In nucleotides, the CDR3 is TGTGCCAGCAGCCCAGGACAGGGGAACTATGGCTACACCTTC.

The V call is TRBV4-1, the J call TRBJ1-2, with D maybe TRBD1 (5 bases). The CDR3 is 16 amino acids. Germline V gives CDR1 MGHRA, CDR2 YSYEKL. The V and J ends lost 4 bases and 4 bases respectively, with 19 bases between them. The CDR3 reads CASSLHDRRLPYGYTF. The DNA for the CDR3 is TGCGCCAGCAGCCTTCACGACAGACGACTCCCCTATGGCTACACCTTC.

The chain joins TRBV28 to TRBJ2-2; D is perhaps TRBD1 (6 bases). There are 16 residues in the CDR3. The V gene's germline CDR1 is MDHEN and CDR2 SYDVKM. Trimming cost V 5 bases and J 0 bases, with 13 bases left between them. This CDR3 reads CASSSPGQTNTGELFF. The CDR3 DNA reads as TGTGCCAGCAGTAGCCCGGGACAAACGAACACCGGGGAGCTGTTTTTT.

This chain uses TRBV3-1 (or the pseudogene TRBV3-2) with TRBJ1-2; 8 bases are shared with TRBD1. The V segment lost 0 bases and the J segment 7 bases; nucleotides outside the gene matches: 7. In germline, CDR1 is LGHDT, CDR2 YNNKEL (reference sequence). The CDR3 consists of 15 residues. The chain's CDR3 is CASSQDNSGGGGYTF. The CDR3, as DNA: TGTGCCAGCAGCCAAGATAATTCAGGGGGCGGTGGCTACACCTTC.

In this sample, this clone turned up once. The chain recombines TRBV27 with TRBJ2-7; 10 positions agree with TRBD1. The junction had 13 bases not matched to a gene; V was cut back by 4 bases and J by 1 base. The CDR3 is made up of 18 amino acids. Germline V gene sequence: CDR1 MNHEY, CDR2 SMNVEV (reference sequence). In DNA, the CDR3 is TGTGCCAGCAGTTCGAGACCTCCTTGGACAGGGGGGTCCTACGAGCAGTACTTC. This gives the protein CASSSRPPWTGGSYEQYF.

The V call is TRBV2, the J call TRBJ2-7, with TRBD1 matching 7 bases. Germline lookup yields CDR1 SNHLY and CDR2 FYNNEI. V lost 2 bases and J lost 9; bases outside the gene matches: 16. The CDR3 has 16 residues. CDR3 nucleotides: TGTGCCAGCAGTGAAAGAACCAGGGGGTTGAGCGTCGGGCAGTACTTC. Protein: CASSERTRGLSVGQYF.

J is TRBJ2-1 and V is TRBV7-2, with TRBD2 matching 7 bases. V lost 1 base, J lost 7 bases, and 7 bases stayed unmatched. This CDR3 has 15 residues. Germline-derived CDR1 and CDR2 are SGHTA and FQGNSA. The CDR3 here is CASSLVRGVLNEQFF. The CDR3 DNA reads TGTGCCAGCAGCTTAGTCCGGGGGGTCTTAAATGAGCAGTTCTTC.

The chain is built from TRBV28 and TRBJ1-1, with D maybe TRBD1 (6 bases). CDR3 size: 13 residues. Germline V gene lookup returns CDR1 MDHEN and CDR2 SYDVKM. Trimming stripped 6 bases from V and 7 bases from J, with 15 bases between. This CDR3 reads CASSLGQYFEAFF. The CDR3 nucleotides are TGTGCCAGCAGCTTAGGACAGTATTTTGAAGCTTTCTTT.

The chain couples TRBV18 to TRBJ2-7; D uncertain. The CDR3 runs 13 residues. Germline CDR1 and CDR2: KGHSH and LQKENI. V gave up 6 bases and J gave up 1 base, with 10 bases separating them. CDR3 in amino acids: CASSLSASYEQYF. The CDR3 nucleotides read TGTGCCAGCTCCCTAAGCGCTTCCTACGAGCAGTACTTC.

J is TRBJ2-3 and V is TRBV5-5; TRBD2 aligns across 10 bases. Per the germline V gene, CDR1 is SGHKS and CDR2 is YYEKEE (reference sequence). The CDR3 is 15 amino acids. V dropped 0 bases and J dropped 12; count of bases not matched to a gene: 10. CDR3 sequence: CASSLGLAGAQDQYF. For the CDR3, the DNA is TGTGCCAGCAGCTTGGGGCTAGCGGGGGCCCAGGACCAGTATTTT.

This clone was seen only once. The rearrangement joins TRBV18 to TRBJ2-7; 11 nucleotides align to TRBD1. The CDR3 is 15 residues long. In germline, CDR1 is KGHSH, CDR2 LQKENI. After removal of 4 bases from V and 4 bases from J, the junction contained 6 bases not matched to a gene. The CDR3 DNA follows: TGTGCCAGCTCACGGCCGGGACAGGGGGTATACGAGCAGTACTTC. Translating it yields CASSRPGQGVYEQYF.

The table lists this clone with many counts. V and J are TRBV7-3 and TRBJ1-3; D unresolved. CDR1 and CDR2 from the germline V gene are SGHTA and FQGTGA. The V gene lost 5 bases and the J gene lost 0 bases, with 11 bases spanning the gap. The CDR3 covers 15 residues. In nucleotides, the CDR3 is TGTGCCAGCAGCCTAGGTGCCAGCTCTGGAAACACCATATATTTT. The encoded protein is CASSLGASSGNTIYF.

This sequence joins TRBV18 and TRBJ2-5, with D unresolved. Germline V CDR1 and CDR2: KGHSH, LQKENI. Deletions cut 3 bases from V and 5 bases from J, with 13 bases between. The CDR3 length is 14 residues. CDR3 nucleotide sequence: TGTGCCAGCTCACCTAATCCCGGAGCGGAGACCCAGTACTTC. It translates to CASSPNPGAETQYF.

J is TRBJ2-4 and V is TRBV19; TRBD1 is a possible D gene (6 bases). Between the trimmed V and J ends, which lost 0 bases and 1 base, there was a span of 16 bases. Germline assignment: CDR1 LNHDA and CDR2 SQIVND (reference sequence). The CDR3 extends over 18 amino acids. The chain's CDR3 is CASSIDTDSRGAKNIQYF. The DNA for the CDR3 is TGTGCCAGTAGTATAGACACGGACAGTCGAGGGGCCAAAAACATTCAGTACTTC.

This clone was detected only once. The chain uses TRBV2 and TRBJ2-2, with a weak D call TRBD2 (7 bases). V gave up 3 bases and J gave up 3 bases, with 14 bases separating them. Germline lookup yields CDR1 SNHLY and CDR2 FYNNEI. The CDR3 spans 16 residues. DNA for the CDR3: TGTGCCAGCAGTGAGCGGGGGCCCCAGGACACCGGGGAGCTGTTTTTT. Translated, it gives CASSERGPQDTGELFF.

In DNA form, the CDR3 reads TGTGCCAGCCGACCGGACAGTGTTGGCTATCAGCCCCAGCATTTT. Translated, it gives CASRPDSVGYQPQHF. The J gene is TRBJ1-5, the V gene TRBV27, with D possibly TRBD1 on 6 matching bases. The V gene's germline CDR1 is MNHEY and CDR2 SMNVEV (reference sequence). V gave up 8 bases and J gave up 5 bases, with 19 bases separating them. This CDR3 region has 15 residues.

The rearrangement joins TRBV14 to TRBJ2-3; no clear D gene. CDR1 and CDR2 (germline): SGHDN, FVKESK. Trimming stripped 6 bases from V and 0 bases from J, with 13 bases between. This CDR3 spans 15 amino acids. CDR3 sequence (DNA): TGTGCCAGCAGTGATCACGGTAGAAGCACAGATACGCAGTATTTT. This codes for CASSDHGRSTDTQYF. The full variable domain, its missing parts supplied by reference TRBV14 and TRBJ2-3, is EAGVTQFPSHSVIEKGQTVTLRCDPISGHDNLYWYRRVMGKEIKFLLHFVKESKQDESGMPNNRFLAERTGGTYSTLKVQPAELEDSGVYFCASSDHGRSTDTQYFGPGTRLTVL.

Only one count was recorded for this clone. CDR3 nucleotides: TGTGCCAGCTCACCACAGGGACAGGGGTTCACAGATACGCAGTATTTT. As protein: CASSPQGQGFTDTQYF. This chain links TRBV18 with TRBJ2-3; 10 bases are shared with TRBD1. The V segment lost 1 base and the J segment 2 bases; nucleotides outside the gene matches: 3. This CDR3 is 16 amino acids long. CDR1 is KGHSH, CDR2 LQKENI, per germline.

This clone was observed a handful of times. The CDR3 protein is CASRDPGAQNTEAFF. The DNA for the CDR3 is TGTGCCAGCAGAGACCCAGGGGCCCAGAACACTGAAGCTTTCTTT. The J gene is TRBJ1-1, the V gene TRBV28; maybe TRBD1 (6 bases). The ends were cut back, 6 bases at V and 1 base at J, with 15 bases in the middle. This CDR3 contains 15 residues. Per the germline V gene, CDR1 is MDHEN and CDR2 is SYDVKM.

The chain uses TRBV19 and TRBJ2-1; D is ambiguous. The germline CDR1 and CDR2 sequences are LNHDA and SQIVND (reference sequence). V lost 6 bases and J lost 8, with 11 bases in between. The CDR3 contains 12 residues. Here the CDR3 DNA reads TGTGCCAGTAGCGTAGGCAGGTATGAGCAGTTCTTC. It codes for CASSVGRYEQFF.

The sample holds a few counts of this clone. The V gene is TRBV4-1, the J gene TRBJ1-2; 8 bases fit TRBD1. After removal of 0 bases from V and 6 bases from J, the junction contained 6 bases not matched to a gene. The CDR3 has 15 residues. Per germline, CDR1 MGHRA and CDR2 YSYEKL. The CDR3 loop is CASSQEVGQEHGYTF. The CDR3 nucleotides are TGCGCCAGCAGCCAAGAAGTGGGACAGGAACATGGCTACACCTTC.

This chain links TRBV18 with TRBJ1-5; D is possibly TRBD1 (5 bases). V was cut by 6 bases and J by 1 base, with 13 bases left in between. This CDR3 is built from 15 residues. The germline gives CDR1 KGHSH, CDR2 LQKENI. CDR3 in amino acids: CASSLGGTSNQPQHF. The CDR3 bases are TGTGCCAGCTCCTTGGGGGGGACCAGCAATCAGCCCCAGCATTTT.

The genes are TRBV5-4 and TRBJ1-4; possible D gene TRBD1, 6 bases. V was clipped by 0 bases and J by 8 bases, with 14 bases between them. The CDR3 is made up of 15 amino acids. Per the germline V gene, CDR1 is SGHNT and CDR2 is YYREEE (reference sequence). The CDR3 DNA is TGTGCCAGCAGCTTGGGCGGGGGCATAGGGGAAAAACTGTTTTTT. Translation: CASSLGGGIGEKLFF. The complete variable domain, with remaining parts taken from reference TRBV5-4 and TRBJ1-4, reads ETGVTQSPTHLIKTRGQQVTLRCSSQSGHNTVSWYQQALGQGPQFIFQYYREEENGRGNFPPRFSGLQFPNYSSELNVNALELDDSALYLCASSLGGGIGEKLFFGSGTQLSVL.

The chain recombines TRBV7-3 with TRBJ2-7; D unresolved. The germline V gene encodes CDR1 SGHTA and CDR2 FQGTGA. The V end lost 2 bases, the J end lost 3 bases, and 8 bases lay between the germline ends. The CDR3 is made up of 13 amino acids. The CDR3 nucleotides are TGTGCCAGCAGCTTATCTCAGAACTACGAGCAGTACTTC. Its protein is CASSLSQNYEQYF.